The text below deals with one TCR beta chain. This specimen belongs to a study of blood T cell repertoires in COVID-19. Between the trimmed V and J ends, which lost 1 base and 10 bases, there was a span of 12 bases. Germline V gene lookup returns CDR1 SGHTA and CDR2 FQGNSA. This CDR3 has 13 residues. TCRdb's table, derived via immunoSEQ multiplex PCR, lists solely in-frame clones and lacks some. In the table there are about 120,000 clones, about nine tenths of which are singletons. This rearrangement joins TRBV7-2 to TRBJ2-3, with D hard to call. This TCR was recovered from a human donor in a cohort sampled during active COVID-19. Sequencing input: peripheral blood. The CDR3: CASSLVTRSAQYF. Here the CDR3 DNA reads TGTGCCAGCAGCTTAGTTACTCGATCGGCGCAGTATTTT.